Given below is one T cell receptor (beta chain) in context. Its antigen is currently unknown. This sample is drawn from a study of identical twins. The CDR3 loop spans 16 amino acids. Trimming pared 5 bases from V and 1 base from J, leaving 17 bases between. CDR1 is MNHNS and CDR2 is SASEGT in the germline V gene. TCRdb ran MiXCR on the 5' RACE reads and lists one entry per CDR3 protein. The repertoire includes roughly 250,000 distinct CDR3 sequences, more than 12% of them detected once, and approximately 10% sits in the top ten. General study results and limits: Interpretation of the results relied on cross-sectional statistical analysis and not on following the same donors. Compared with unrelated sharing, twin-shared out-of-frame alpha sequences had more low-probability sequences.

This sequence was found in a woman between 18 and 30 years old in good health. V is TRBV6-1 and J is TRBJ2-5; no definite D call. Sequencing was done on a sample of memory (CD45RO+) T cells sorted from blood. The DNA of the CDR3 is TGTGCCAGCAGTCGTAGCCATCGGGCCCGCCAAGAGACCCAGTACTTC. Its translation is CASSRSHRARQETQYF.